This TCR beta chain was recorded in a study of T cells in Graves' hyperthyroidism and ophthalmopathy. TCR beta CDR3 region amplification was performed from RNA transcripts. TCR CDR3 regions were first amplified by RT-PCR with HTBI primers. TCRdb reprocessed the multiplex PCR reads via MiXCR and lists one record per CDR3 protein. The data contain about 130,000 distinct CDR3 sequences, more than 20% of them seen just once; the ten biggest clones take up around two thirds. CDR1 is DFQATT and CDR2 is SNEGSKA in the germline V gene (reference sequence). This CDR3 contains 14 residues. Trimming cost V 6 bases and J 4 bases; bases outside gene matches: 12.

The material sequenced was blood. V usage is TRBV20-1 and J usage is TRBJ2-7; 7 nucleotides match TRBD1. This receptor was obtained from a woman aged 50 to 65 with Graves' hyperthyroidism that later progressed to Graves' ophthalmopathy. CDR3 sequence reads: CSASIMDRPYEQYF. CDR3 in DNA: TGCAGTGCCAGTATTATGGACAGGCCGTACGAGCAGTACTTC.